This T cell receptor beta chain is from a study of post-analysis software for immune sequencing data. General study points: Higher frequency in patients than in controls was seen for roughly five TRBV segments, with TRBV5-6, TRBV5-1 and TRBV20-1 among them.

This CDR3 has 17 residues. Trimming removed 4 bases at V and 4 bases at J, with 22 bases between. CDR1 is LGHNA and CDR2 is YNFKEQ in the germline V gene. Comment on this clonotype: As yet, its antigen is unknown.

Presence of unique molecular identifiers characterized the TCR beta cDNA libraries. MiXCR, run by TCRdb on the PCR reads, gives a single entry per CDR3 protein. Among hundreds of thousands of distinct CDR3 sequences listed, around 64% were seen once. This TCR was recovered from a girl aged 2-10 years with multiple sclerosis. The J gene is TRBJ1-2, the V gene TRBV4-2; possibly TRBD1 for D (6 bases). Input material: blood. The CDR3 here is CASSRPGDRSHLYGYTF. The DNA for the CDR3 is TGTGCCAGCAGCCGTCCAGGCGACAGGAGCCACCTCTATGGCTACACCTTC.